A single sample gave rise to the 5 T cell receptor beta chains below, sequenced in a study of shared clonotypes between healthy human individuals. This table comes from immunoSEQ multiplex PCR, and its TCRdb copy is limited to in-frame clones, with some not included. The sample includes around 990,000 clones, 60% to 80% seen only once; the top ten take 0.85% to 1%. The sample comprised memory CD4+ T cells from PBMCs. The sample's subset: CD45RA-negative fraction. The source of these receptors is a man between 18 and 35 years old in good health. Some clones in this sample may be carry-over from other donors' samples.

The genes are TRBV5-1 and TRBJ1-4; D gene ambiguous. CDR1 and CDR2 from the germline V gene are SGHRS and YFSETQ. The CDR3 spans 14 residues. V lost 4 bases and J 2 bases, leaving 9 bases between the germline ends. CDR3 DNA sequence: TGCGCCAGCAGCCCCCGGGCCACTAATGAAAAACTGTTTTTT. It codes for CASSPRATNEKLFF.

The chain links TRBV7-2 to TRBJ1-2; TRBD1 matches at 7 bases. The junction had 8 bases not matched to a gene; V was cut back by 6 bases and J by 7 bases. The CDR3 runs 13 residues. Germline V lookup: CDR1 SGHTA, CDR2 FQGNSA. The CDR3 reads CASRPTGASGYTF. For the CDR3, the DNA is TGTGCCAGCAGGCCAACAGGGGCCAGTGGCTACACCTTC. Full variable domain (missing parts from reference TRBV7-2 and TRBJ1-2): GAGVSQSPSNKVTEKGKDVELRCDPISGHTALYWYRQSLGQGLEFLIYFQGNSAPDKSGLPSDRFSAERTGGSVSTLTIQRTQQEDSAVYLCASRPTGASGYTFGSGTRLTVV.

This chain connects TRBV21-1 to TRBJ1-1. TRBV21-1 represents a pseudogene. The CDR3 is 15 residues long. CDR3: CASSNRRGIENEAFF. The DNA for the CDR3 is TGTGCCAGCAGCAACCGGCGGGGTATCGAAAATGAAGCTTTCTTT.

This clone was counted only a few times. The V and J genes are TRBV28 and TRBJ2-7, with D maybe TRBD2 (6 bases). V lost 2 bases, J lost 7 bases, and 18 bases lay in between. Germline CDR1 is MDHEN and CDR2 is SYDVKM. The CDR3 is made up of 15 amino acids. The CDR3 spells CASSLGGLKGGEQYF. The CDR3 bases are TGTGCCAGCAGTTTAGGGGGACTGAAGGGCGGGGAGCAGTACTTC.

The count of this clone is one. The chain has TRBV4-1 and TRBJ2-5; 9 bases are a match to TRBD2. Germline CDR1 and CDR2: MGHRA and YSYEKL. The junction had 7 bases not matched to a gene; V was cut back by 3 bases and J by 2 bases. The CDR3 totals 16 residues. The CDR3 DNA is TGCGCCAGCAGCCACAGAGCGGGAGGTCCTCAAGAGACCCAGTACTTC. Translated: CASSHRAGGPQETQYF.